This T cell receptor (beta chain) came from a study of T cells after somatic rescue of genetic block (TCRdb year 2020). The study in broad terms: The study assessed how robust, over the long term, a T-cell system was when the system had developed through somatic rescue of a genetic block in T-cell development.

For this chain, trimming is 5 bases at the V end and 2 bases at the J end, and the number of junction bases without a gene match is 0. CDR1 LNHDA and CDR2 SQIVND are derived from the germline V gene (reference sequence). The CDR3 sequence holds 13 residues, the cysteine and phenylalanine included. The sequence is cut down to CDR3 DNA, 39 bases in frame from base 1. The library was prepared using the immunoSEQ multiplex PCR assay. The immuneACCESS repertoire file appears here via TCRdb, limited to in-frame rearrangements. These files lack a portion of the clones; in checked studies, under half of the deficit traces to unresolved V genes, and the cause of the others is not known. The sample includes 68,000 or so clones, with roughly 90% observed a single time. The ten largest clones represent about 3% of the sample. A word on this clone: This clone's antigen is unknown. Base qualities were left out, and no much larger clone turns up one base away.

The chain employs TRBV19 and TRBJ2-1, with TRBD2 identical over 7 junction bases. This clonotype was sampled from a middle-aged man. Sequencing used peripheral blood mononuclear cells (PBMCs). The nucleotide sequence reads TGTGCCAGTAGTCTAGCGGCCTACAATGAGCAGTTCTTC. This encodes CASSLAAYNEQFF.